These 18 T cell receptor beta chains originate from one sample sequenced in a study of T cell therapy after organ transplantation (dated by TCRdb to between 2019 and 2020). Library preparation employed the immunoSEQ multiplex PCR assay. TCRdb holds this immuneACCESS table with in-frame rearrangements only. Some clones are missing; in checked studies, unresolved V genes explain under half, and the rest has no known cause. The sample table records approximately 52,000 clones; roughly 93% of these occur just once. Of the sample, 2.5% to 4% is held by the ten largest clones. Their target antigens are unknown. This specimen's time point label, per the study, means: before start of T cell therapy. The material sequenced was CD8+ T cells from blood, taken before autologous CMV-specific T cell therapy. The receptors come from a human patient who had received a solid organ transplant and had CMV disease.

This clone is a singleton in its sample. The CDR3, as DNA: TGTGCCAGCAGTTTTCACCGGGACAGGGGCTACGAGCAGTACTTC. Its translation: CASSFHRDRGYEQYF. V and J are TRBV27 and TRBJ2-7, with 10 nucleotides matching TRBD1. Per the germline V gene, CDR1 is MNHEY and CDR2 is SMNVEV (reference sequence). J gave up 3 bases and V 3 bases, and 5 bases lay outside the gene matches. The CDR3 has 15 residues.

V and J are TRBV14 and TRBJ2-7; TRBD1 matches at 9 bases. The germline gives CDR1 SGHDN, CDR2 FVKESK. The CDR3 consists of 14 residues. J lost 4 bases, V lost 5 bases, and 6 bases had no gene match. This CDR3 is CASSSQGATYEQYF. The CDR3 nucleotides read TGTGCCAGCAGCTCACAGGGGGCCACGTACGAGCAGTACTTC.

This rearrangement joins TRBV19 to TRBJ2-7; no firm D call. CDR3 size: 13 residues. The germline gives CDR1 LNHDA, CDR2 SQIVND (reference sequence). The V end was cut by 2 bases, the J end by 2 bases, with 7 bases between. The CDR3 loop is CASSIPAPYEQYF. For the CDR3, the DNA is TGTGCCAGTAGTATACCCGCCCCCTACGAGCAGTACTTC.

This chain joins TRBV6-1 and TRBJ1-2; D is uncertain. Trimming stripped 2 bases from V and 5 bases from J, with 21 bases between. CDR1 and CDR2 from the germline V gene are MNHNS and SASEGT. The CDR3 totals 17 residues. For the CDR3, the DNA is TGTGCCAGCAGTGAACGCCCGAAGGGCAGGATTGATTATGGCTACACCTTC. Its translation: CASSERPKGRIDYGYTF.

The chain couples TRBV2 to TRBJ1-3, with D uncertain. This CDR3 contains 10 residues. From germline, CDR1 is SNHLY and CDR2 FYNNEI. V lost 6 bases, J lost 10 bases, and 7 bases lay in between. The CDR3 nucleotides are TGTGCCAGCAGGGCCCTTACCATATATTTT. This gives the protein CASRALTIYF.

The genes are TRBV19 and TRBJ1-1; TRBD1 might be the D (5 bases). V was cut by 5 bases and J by 5 bases, with 9 bases left in between. This CDR3 is built from 12 residues. CDR1 LNHDA and CDR2 SQIVND come from the germline V gene (reference sequence). The CDR3 coding sequence is TGTGCCAGTAGTGTGGGGGGGACTGAAGCTTTCTTT. Protein: CASSVGGTEAFF.

The chain employs TRBV29-1 and TRBJ1-1; unclear D gene. CDR3 length equals 12 residues. Germline CDR1 reads SQVTM; CDR2 reads ANQGSEA. V was shortened by 3 bases and J by 5 bases, with 10 bases between the two germline ends. This CDR3 is CSVDPRGTEAFF. CDR3 in DNA: TGCAGCGTTGATCCACGGGGAACTGAAGCTTTCTTT.

The chain is built from TRBV4-2 and TRBJ2-5; 8 nucleotides agree with TRBD2. Germline trimming cut 4 bases from V and 1 base from J; bases unmatched to any gene: 5. Germline CDR1 LGHNA, CDR2 YNFKEQ. The CDR3 loop spans 15 amino acids. The CDR3 region is CASSPSGGLQETQYF. The CDR3 nucleotides are TGTGCCAGCAGCCCAAGCGGGGGCCTCCAAGAGACCCAGTACTTC.

This chain uses TRBV5-1 with TRBJ1-2; 9 bases align to TRBD1. V gave up 2 bases and J gave up 12 bases; unmatched junction bases: 8. Germline V gene data show CDR1 as SGHRS and CDR2 as YFSETQ. This CDR3 has 13 amino acids. The CDR3 spells CASSFKQGALDTF. CDR3 nucleotide sequence: TGCGCCAGCAGCTTCAAACAGGGGGCTTTGGACACCTTC.

This chain connects TRBV5-4 to TRBJ1-5, with 10 nucleotides matching TRBD1. Losses at the gene ends were 4 bases for V and 3 bases for J; bases not matched to a gene: 7. The CDR3 is 16 amino acids. The germline CDR1 and CDR2 sequences are SGHNT and YYREEE (reference sequence). Here the CDR3 DNA reads TGTGCCAGCAGCCATTCGGACAGGGGGGACAATCAGCCCCAGCATTTT. Encoded protein: CASSHSDRGDNQPQHF. Together with reference TRBV5-4 and TRBJ1-5, the CDR3 gives the full variable domain: ETGVTQSPTHLIKTRGQQVTLRCSSQSGHNTVSWYQQALGQGPQFIFQYYREEENGRGNFPPRFSGLQFPNYSSELNVNALELDDSALYLCASSHSDRGDNQPQHFGDGTRLSIL.

This sequence joins TRBV5-6 and TRBJ2-5; unclear D gene. The length of the CDR3 is 12 residues. Germline assignment: CDR1 SGHDT and CDR2 YYEEEE. Trimming left V 4 bases short and J 5 bases short, with 9 bases between. The CDR3 loop is CASSTDVETQYF. The CDR3 DNA reads TGTGCCAGCAGCACAGACGTGGAGACCCAGTACTTC.

This clone was seen only a few times. The chain combines TRBV6-1 with TRBJ1-1; 8 positions match TRBD1. Germline loops: CDR1 MNHNS, CDR2 SASEGT. This CDR3 has 15 amino acids. V trimming: 2 bases; J trimming: 3 bases; junction bases outside the gene matches: 5. The DNA for the CDR3 is TGTGCCAGCAGTGAACCACAGGGGGTCCACACTGAAGCTTTCTTT. This codes for CASSEPQGVHTEAFF.

This clone was seen once. V gene TRBV6-5 combines with J gene TRBJ1-1, with D perhaps matching TRBD1 (6 bases). Germline assignment: CDR1 MNHEY and CDR2 SVGAGI. CDR3 size: 15 residues. Between the trimmed V and J ends, which lost 0 bases and 1 base, there was a span of 9 bases. The CDR3 protein is CASSYSGRGNTEAFF. The CDR3 DNA reads TGTGCCAGCAGTTACTCTGGCAGGGGGAACACTGAAGCTTTCTTT.

The CDR3 nucleotides are TGTGCCAGCTCGGACAATCCGGCACAAAACATTCAGTACTTC. Protein: CASSDNPAQNIQYF. The rearrangement joins TRBV6-5 to TRBJ2-4, with D tentatively TRBD1 (5 bases). Germline CDR1 is MNHEY and CDR2 is SVGAGI. The CDR3 has 14 residues. V lost 8 bases, J lost 5 bases, and 16 bases lay in between.

The V and J genes are TRBV30 and TRBJ2-5; D is perhaps TRBD1 (5 bases). The CDR3 runs to 13 residues. In germline, CDR1 is GTSNPN, CDR2 SVGIG (reference sequence). Trimming pared 2 bases from V and 7 bases from J, leaving 14 bases between. CDR3 coding DNA: TGTGCCTGGAGTCAGAGCCAGGGCGGGACCCAGTACTTC. Amino acid sequence: CAWSQSQGGTQYF.

V gene TRBV7-8 combines with J gene TRBJ2-1; TRBD1 might be the D (5 bases). V was trimmed by 1 base and J by 4 bases, leaving 17 bases between them. Germline CDR1 is SGHVS and CDR2 is FQNEAQ. The length of the CDR3 is 17 residues. The CDR3 region is CASSLELGLGQYNEQFF. As DNA, the CDR3 is TGTGCCAGCAGCTTAGAATTGGGGCTGGGGCAATACAATGAGCAGTTCTTC. The variable domain in full, completed from reference TRBV7-8 and TRBJ2-1, reads GAGVSQSPRYKVAKRGQDVALRCDPISGHVSLFWYQQALGQGPEFLTYFQNEAQLDKSGLPSDRFFAERPEGSVSTLKIQRTQQEDSAVYLCASSLELGLGQYNEQFFGPGTRLTVL.

This clone was seen once. This chain links TRBV2 with TRBJ1-4; D gene unclear. Trimming took 3 bases from V and 4 from J, leaving 12 bases between them. Germline V gene sequence: CDR1 SNHLY, CDR2 FYNNEI. The CDR3 sequence is 15 residues long. The CDR3 loop reads CASSEEDGNNEKLFF. As DNA, the CDR3 is TGTGCCAGCAGTGAGGAGGACGGAAATAATGAAAAACTGTTTTTT.

The chain combines TRBV5-6 with TRBJ2-2; D assignment may be TRBD1 or TRBD2 (5 bases each). Looked up from germline, CDR1 is SGHDT and CDR2 is YYEEEE. V lost 3 bases and J lost 6, with 18 bases in between. The length of the CDR3 is 16 residues. The DNA of the CDR3 is TGTGCCAGCAGCTGGGGACCAGGTACGATCTCCGGGGAGCTGTTTTTT. Amino acid sequence: CASSWGPGTISGELFF.